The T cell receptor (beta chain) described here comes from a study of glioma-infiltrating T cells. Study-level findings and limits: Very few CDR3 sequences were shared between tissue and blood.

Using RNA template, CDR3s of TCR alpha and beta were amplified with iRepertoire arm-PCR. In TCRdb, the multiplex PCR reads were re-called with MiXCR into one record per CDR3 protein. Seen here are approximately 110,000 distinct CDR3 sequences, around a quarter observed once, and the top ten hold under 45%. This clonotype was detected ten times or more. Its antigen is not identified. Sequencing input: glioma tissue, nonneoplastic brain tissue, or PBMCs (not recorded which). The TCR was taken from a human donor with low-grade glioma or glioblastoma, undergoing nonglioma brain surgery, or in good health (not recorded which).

The CDR3 coding sequence is TGCAGTGCTAGGAACGGTCAATCTCTCTACGAGCAGTACTTC. This encodes CSARNGQSLYEQYF. The genes are TRBV20-1 and TRBJ2-7; no reliable D call. There are 14 residues in the CDR3. Germline CDR1 and CDR2: DFQATT and SNEGSKA (reference sequence). Between the trimmed V and J ends, which lost 3 bases and 3 bases, there was a span of 15 bases.